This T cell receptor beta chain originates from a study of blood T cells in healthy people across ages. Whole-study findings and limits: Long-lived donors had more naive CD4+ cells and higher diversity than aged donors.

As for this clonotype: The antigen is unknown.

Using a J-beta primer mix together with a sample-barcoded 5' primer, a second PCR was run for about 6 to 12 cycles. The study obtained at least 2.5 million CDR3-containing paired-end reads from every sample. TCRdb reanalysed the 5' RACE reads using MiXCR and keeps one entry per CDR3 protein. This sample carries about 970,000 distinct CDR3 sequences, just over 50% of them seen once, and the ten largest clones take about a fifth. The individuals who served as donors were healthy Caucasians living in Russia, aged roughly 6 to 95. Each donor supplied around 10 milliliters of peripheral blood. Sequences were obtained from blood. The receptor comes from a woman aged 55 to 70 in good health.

The CDR3: CASSPSPRAERRSYEQYF. The CDR3 DNA sequence: TGTGCCAGCAGCCCTTCCCCCCGGGCGGAAAGGAGGTCCTACGAGCAGTACTTC. This chain links TRBV2 with TRBJ2-7; tentatively, D is TRBD2 (5 bases). Germline CDR1 SNHLY, CDR2 FYNNEI. The V end was cut by 6 bases, the J end by 1 base, with 25 bases between. There are 18 residues in the CDR3.